This entry features one T cell receptor (beta chain) sequence. This entry is derived from a study of control samples from healthy donors and cancer patients. The CDR3 sequence is 13 residues long. V lost 2 bases, J lost 6 bases, and 10 bases lay in between. Looked up from germline, CDR1 is GTSNPN and CDR2 is SVGIG (reference sequence). The method was immunoSEQ multiplex PCR; TCRdb's version includes in-frame clones alone and lacks a portion of them. The table includes roughly 170,000 clones, 70% to 90% detected once. This chain uses TRBV30 with TRBJ1-4; D remains unclear. The receptor was derived from a woman aged 25 to 39 in good health. Sequencing was performed on blood. The CDR3 coding sequence is TGTGCCTGGAGTAGGAGTCTTTATGAAAAACTGTTTTTT. Its protein product is CAWSRSLYEKLFF. The entire variable domain, with the rest obtained from reference TRBV30 and TRBJ1-4, is as follows: SQTIHQWPATLVQPVGSPLSLECTVEGTSNPNLYWYRQAAGRGLQLLFYSVGIGQISSEVPQNLSASRPQDRQFILSSKKLLLSDSGFYLCAWSRSLYEKLFFGSGTQLSVL.